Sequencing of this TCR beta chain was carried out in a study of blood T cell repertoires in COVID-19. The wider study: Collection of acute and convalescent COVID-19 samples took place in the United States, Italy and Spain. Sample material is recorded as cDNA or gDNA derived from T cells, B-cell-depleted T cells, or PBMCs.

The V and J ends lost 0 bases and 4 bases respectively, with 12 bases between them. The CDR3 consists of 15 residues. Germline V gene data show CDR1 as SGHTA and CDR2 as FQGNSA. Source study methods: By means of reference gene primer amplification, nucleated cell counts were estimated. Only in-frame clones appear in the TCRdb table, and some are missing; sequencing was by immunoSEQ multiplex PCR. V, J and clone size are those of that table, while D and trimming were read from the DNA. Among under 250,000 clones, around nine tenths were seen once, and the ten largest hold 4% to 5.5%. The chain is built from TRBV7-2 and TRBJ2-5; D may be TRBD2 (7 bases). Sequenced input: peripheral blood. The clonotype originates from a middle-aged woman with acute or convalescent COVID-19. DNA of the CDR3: TGTGCCAGCAGCTTAGCGGGGGGGCCGGGAGAGACCCAGTACTTC. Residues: CASSLAGGPGETQYF.